This is a list of T cell receptor beta chains from one sample in a study of blood T cell repertoires in COVID-19. Data came from immunoSEQ multiplex PCR; TCRdb stores just in-frame clones and leaves some out. The repertoire holds 80,000 to 100,000 clones, just over 85% seen once, with around 2.1% in the top ten. Material for sequencing was peripheral blood. The receptors come from a man in his forties or fifties with COVID-19, enrolled during active disease. CDR3s include the opening cysteine and the closing phenylalanine or tryptophan. Each record gives: V gene, J gene, D gene, clone size, CDR3 DNA, CDR3 protein. D genes are given only for firm matches. Only some rows state a clone size, as once, few, many or a class for expanded clones.

TRBV7-2	TRBJ2-6	NA	NA	TGTGCCAGCAGCTTCGGGGTGGCTGGGGCCAACGTCCTGACTTTC	CASSFGVAGANVLTF
TRBV5-6	TRBJ2-1	TRBD2	NA	TGTGCCAGCAGCTCGGGACTAGTCAATGAGCAGTTCTTC	CASSSGLVNEQFF
TRBV5-6	TRBJ1-1	TRBD1	once	TGTGCCAGCAGCCCAGACAGGGGGCCTACTGAAGCTTTCTTT	CASSPDRGPTEAFF
TRBV27	TRBJ2-1	TRBD2	NA	TGTGCCAGCAGGGGACTAGCGGGGGGCCTAAGCTCCTACAATGAGCAGTTCTTC	CASRGLAGGLSSYNEQFF
TRBV10-3	TRBJ1-5	TRBD1	NA	TGTGCCACCGAGACAGGGTTGGGCAATCAGCCCCAGCATTTT	CATETGLGNQPQHF
TRBV7-3	TRBJ1-6	NA	NA	TGTGCCAGCAGCTTAGGACAGCGGAATTCACCCCTCCACTTT	CASSLGQRNSPLHF
TRBV7-8	TRBJ1-2	NA	NA	TGTGCCAGCAGCCAAAGCAGGGTTTCTAACTATGGCTACACCTTC	CASSQSRVSNYGYTF
TRBV3-1/TRBV3-2	TRBJ1-3	NA	once	TGTGCCAGCAGCAGGGAAAAACCGGGGTGGCTTGGAAACACCATATATTTT	CASSREKPGWLGNTIYF
TRBV7-8	TRBJ2-2	NA	NA	TGTGCCAGCAGCTTAGTTTCGGGGGCGAACACCGGGGAGCTGTTTTTT	CASSLVSGANTGELFF
TRBV5-6	TRBJ1-2	TRBD1	NA	TGTGCCAGCAGCTTGGCCGGGACAGCGTATGGCTACACCTTC	CASSLAGTAYGYTF
TRBV7-2	TRBJ2-7	TRBD1	NA	TGTGCCAGCAGCACGAGACAGGGTATTTACGAGCAGTACTTC	CASSTRQGIYEQYF
TRBV19	TRBJ1-5	TRBD1	NA	TGTGCCAGTAGTATCGGGACAGGGCAAGGACAGCCCCAGCATTTT	CASSIGTGQGQPQHF
TRBV19	TRBJ2-7	TRBD2	NA	TGTGCCAGTAGTATTGGGAGGGGTTCCTACGAGCAGTACTTC	CASSIGRGSYEQYF
TRBV11-2	TRBJ1-3	NA	once	TGTGCCAGCAGCCGAACCGGGATCTCTGGAAACACCATATATTTT	CASSRTGISGNTIYF
TRBV30	TRBJ1-5	NA	NA	TGTGCCTGGAGTCCCCGGGGCAATCAGCCCCAGCATTTT	CAWSPRGNQPQHF
TRBV19	TRBJ1-4	NA	few	TGTGCCAGTACCACTCAAGGGACAACTGAAAAACTGTTTTTT	CASTTQGTTEKLFF
TRBV10-2	TRBJ2-5	TRBD2	NA	TGCGCCAGCAGTTGGCGGGGGGACCACCAAGAGACCCAGTACTTC	CASSWRGDHQETQYF
TRBV5-6	TRBJ1-3	NA	NA	TGTGCCAGCAGCTTGGGGACCGGGACATCTGGAAACACCATATATTTT	CASSLGTGTSGNTIYF
TRBV7-3	TRBJ1-2	NA	NA	TGTGCCAGCAGCTTAACTTCCGGGGCTAACTATGGCTACACCTTC	CASSLTSGANYGYTF
TRBV10-3	TRBJ1-3	TRBD1	NA	TGTGCCATCAGTGAGTCGGGCAGGGGGTCTGGAAACACCATATATTTT	CAISESGRGSGNTIYF
TRBV7-8	TRBJ1-5	NA	NA	TGTGCCAGCAGCCCCACCGGGGGACCCCAGCATTTT	CASSPTGGPQHF
TRBV19	TRBJ2-7	NA	NA	TGTGCCAGTAGTATAAGTGGCAGCTCCTACGAGCAGTACTTC	CASSISGSSYEQYF
TRBV18	TRBJ2-7	NA	NA	TGTGCCAGCTCACTACGTGGAGACTCCTACGAGCAGTACTTC	CASSLRGDSYEQYF
TRBV7-5	TRBJ1-4	NA	once	TGTGCCAGAAGCTTAGGTTCGGGGGGTGGTGAAAAACTGTTTTTT	CARSLGSGGGEKLFF
TRBV6-5	TRBJ1-5	NA	NA	TGTGCCAGCAGTCCGGCGGGGGTCGGCAATCAGCCCCAGCATTTT	CASSPAGVGNQPQHF
TRBV7-2	TRBJ1-5	TRBD1	NA	TGTGCCAGCAGCGGACAGGTTTATCAGCCCCAGCATTTT	CASSGQVYQPQHF
TRBV19	TRBJ1-1	NA	NA	TGTGCCAGTATGAGAGAGTTGAACACTGAAGCTTTCTTT	CASMRELNTEAFF
TRBV7-3	TRBJ2-2	NA	NA	TGTGCCAGCAGCCTCCTGGTGGGGGGGCGCACCGGGGAGCTGTTTTTT	CASSLLVGGRTGELFF
TRBV2	TRBJ2-7	TRBD1	NA	TGTGCCAGCAGTGTCGAGACAGGGGGGTACGAGCAGTACTTC	CASSVETGGYEQYF
TRBV5-1	TRBJ2-7	NA	NA	TGCGCCAGCAGCCCTACACAGGAGACCTACGAGCAGTACTTC	CASSPTQETYEQYF
TRBV5-1	TRBJ1-2	NA	NA	TGCGCCAGCAGCTTGGGGTCGGGGGTCAACTATGGCTACACCTTC	CASSLGSGVNYGYTF
TRBV21-1	TRBJ2-7	NA	NA	TGTGCCAGCAGCAAAGCCAGTGTTGCCACCGGATGGACAGGGGACTACGAGCAGTACTTC	CASSKASVATGWTGDYEQYF
TRBV18	TRBJ2-7	NA	NA	TGTGCCAGCTCATCGGACAGCCACTCCTACGAGCAGTACTTC	CASSSDSHSYEQYF
TRBV10-3	TRBJ2-1	NA	NA	TGTGCCATTACCCGGGACAACTACTACAATGAGCAGTTCTTC	CAITRDNYYNEQFF